A selection of T cell receptor beta chains follows, all from one sample in a study of CD8 T cells in Susac syndrome. TCRdb passed the immunoSEQ multiplex PCR reads through MiXCR, listing each CDR3 protein once. Here the sample spans about 210,000 distinct CDR3 sequences, around 95% being singletons. Input material: CD4+ T cells from PBMCs. Receptors originate from a human donor with multiple sclerosis. Both conserved end residues are part of each CDR3. Fields, in order: D gene, V gene, J gene, CDR3 length, clone size, CDR3 DNA, CDR3 protein. A D gene is named only where the DNA matches it firmly. Expanded clones are given a class, and other clones once, few, many or no size at all.

.	TRBV3-1	TRBJ2-7	11	.	TGTGCCTGCGCCCAGGGTGGGGAGCAGTACTTC	CACAQGGEQYF
TRBD1	TRBV29-1	TRBJ2-3	16	.	TGCAGCGTTGAGGGCGACAGGGGATTTAGCACAGATACGCAGTATTTT	CSVEGDRGFSTDTQYF
.	TRBV30	TRBJ1-2	11	.	TGTGCCTGGAAAAAGGTGGGGGGCTACACCTTC	CAWKKVGGYTF
TRBD2	TRBV20-1	TRBJ2-7	17	once	TGCAGTGCTAGAGATCACAGTGGGAGCGGGGTCTCCTACGAGCAGTACTTC	CSARDHSGSGVSYEQYF
.	TRBV3-1	TRBJ2-5	15	.	TGTGCCAGCAGCCAACGTGGACAGTTCGGGGAGACCCAGTACTTC	CASSQRGQFGETQYF
TRBD1	TRBV29-1	TRBJ1-2	11	.	TGCAGCGTCGACAGGGGGCATGGCTACACCTTC	CSVDRGHGYTF
.	TRBV7-8	TRBJ2-3	16	.	TGTGCCAGCAGCTTAGTCTCTAGGGTGGGTTCAGATACGCAGTATTTT	CASSLVSRVGSDTQYF
.	TRBV25-1	TRBJ2-6	18	.	TGTGCCAGCAGTGACTCGTTACTTCTCCACTCTGGGGCCAACGTCCTGACTTTC	CASSDSLLLHSGANVLTF
.	TRBV27	TRBJ2-2	16	.	TGTGCCAGCAGCCGGCAAGCCCCAGGCGGGAACGGGGAGCTGTTTTTT	CASSRQAPGGNGELFF
TRBD2	TRBV3-1	TRBJ2-7	15	.	TGTGCCAGCAGCCAAGAGCTAGCGGGGCACTACGAGCAGTACTTC	CASSQELAGHYEQYF
.	TRBV12-3/TRBV12-4	TRBJ2-5	15	.	TGTGCCAGCAGTTTCGTTGACGGGGGCTGGGAGACCCAGTACTTC	CASSFVDGGWETQYF
TRBD2	TRBV2	TRBJ2-7	14	.	TGTGCCAGCAGAAGACTAGCGGGGGGCGGCGAGCAGTACTTC	CASRRLAGGGEQYF
.	TRBV20-1	TRBJ2-1	15	.	TGCAGTGCGGGGGCCGCTCGAGGCTACTACAATGAGCAGTTCTTC	CSAGAARGYYNEQFF
TRBD2	TRBV15	TRBJ2-3	16	.	TGTGCCACCAGCAGTGGGACTAGCGGTAGCACAGATACGCAGTATTTT	CATSSGTSGSTDTQYF
.	TRBV12-3/TRBV12-4	TRBJ2-2	15	.	TGTGCCAGCAGTCTTGTTACCCCGGGAACCGGGGAGCTGTTTTTT	CASSLVTPGTGELFF
.	TRBV4-1	TRBJ2-3	16	.	TGCGCCAGCAGCCAAATTACTGGTACCGGCACAGATACGCAGTATTTT	CASSQITGTGTDTQYF
.	TRBV15	TRBJ2-7	15	.	TGTGCCACCAGCAGAAACCGGGACACCTCCTACGAGCAGTACTTC	CATSRNRDTSYEQYF
.	TRBV28	TRBJ2-5	17	.	TGTGCCAGCAGTCCCTTGGGGTTTGGGGGCGCAAAAGAGACCCAGTACTTC	CASSPLGFGGAKETQYF
TRBD2	TRBV24-1	TRBJ2-1	15	.	TGTGCCACCAGTGATTCCCGTAGCGGGCCCAATGAGCAGTTCTTC	CATSDSRSGPNEQFF
.	TRBV14	TRBJ2-1	11	.	TGTGCCAGCGGGAGACACAATGAGCAGTTCTTC	CASGRHNEQFF
.	TRBV12-5	TRBJ2-3	14	.	TGTGCTAGTGGTTTGTTTGGGGGACTAGATACGCAGTATTTT	CASGLFGGLDTQYF
.	TRBV7-2	TRBJ1-2	13	.	TGTGCCAGCAGCTTGGGGGTTTACTATGGCTACACCTTC	CASSLGVYYGYTF
.	TRBV5-4	TRBJ2-1	16	.	TGTGCCAGCAGCTTGGAACGTGACAGCGACTACAATGAGCAGTTCTTC	CASSLERDSDYNEQFF
.	TRBV6-1	TRBJ2-7	15	.	TGTGCCAGCAGTGTCCCTAGCGATATCGCCTACGAGCAGTACTTC	CASSVPSDIAYEQYF
.	TRBV7-3	TRBJ2-3	16	.	TGTGCCAGCAGCTTATTTCTGGATACGCGGACAGATACGCAGTATTTT	CASSLFLDTRTDTQYF
.	TRBV20-1	TRBJ1-2	13	.	TGCAGTGCTTATGAGACAGGAAACTATGGCTACACCTTC	CSAYETGNYGYTF
.	TRBV30	TRBJ1-2	14	.	TGTGCCTGGAGTGTAGGGCAGGCTAACTATGGCTACACCTTC	CAWSVGQANYGYTF
.	TRBV14	TRBJ2-1	15	.	TGTGCCAGCAGCCACAGGTTGCGCTCCTACAATGAGCAGTTCTTC	CASSHRLRSYNEQFF
TRBD2	TRBV9	TRBJ2-1	18	.	TGTGCCAGCAGCGTAGCTTCCGGACTAGCGGGAGTATCCCATGAGCAGTTCTTC	CASSVASGLAGVSHEQFF
.	TRBV2	TRBJ2-4	17	.	TGTGCCAGCAGTGCCGGGACTGGGAAGGAGGCCAAAAACATTCAGTACTTC	CASSAGTGKEAKNIQYF
.	TRBV29-1	TRBJ1-4	13	.	TGCAGCGTAACCGGGACGCACTTTGAAAAACTGTTTTTT	CSVTGTHFEKLFF
.	TRBV29-1	TRBJ1-2	12	.	TGCAGCGTTGTAGAGGGCTTCGGTGGCTACACCTTC	CSVVEGFGGYTF
.	TRBV19	TRBJ2-7	17	.	TGTGCCAGTAGTATAGTGGGGTCCCCCGGAACACGCTACGAGCAGTACTTC	CASSIVGSPGTRYEQYF
.	TRBV30	TRBJ2-3	15	.	TGTGCCTGGAGTCAACCGGCATCAAGGGTAGATACGCAGTATTTT	CAWSQPASRVDTQYF
.	TRBV30	TRBJ1-4	12	once	TGTGTAGCGGGGGCAGACGTCGGGGAACTGTTTTTT	CVAGADVGELFF
.	TRBV1	TRBJ2-4	15	.	TGCACCAGCAGCCAAGATGTTTTTAGGGGACACATTCAGTACTTC	CTSSQDVFRGHIQYF
.	TRBV9	TRBJ2-2	15	.	TGTGCCAGCAGCCCCGGTTGGGGGAGTACCGGGGAGCTGTTTTTT	CASSPGWGSTGELFF
.	TRBV3-1	TRBJ1-5	14	.	TGTGCCAGCAGCCCAGGGTCGGGCAATCAGCCCCAGCATTTT	CASSPGSGNQPQHF
.	TRBV7-2	TRBJ2-6	16	.	TGTGCCAGCAGCTTAACGTCTGGCTCTGGGGCCAACGTCCTGACTTTC	CASSLTSGSGANVLTF
TRBD1	TRBV5-6	TRBJ2-3	14	.	TGTGCCAGCAGCTGGGACAGAAGCACAGATACGCAGTATTTT	CASSWDRSTDTQYF
.	TRBV3-1	TRBJ2-3	15	once	TGTGCCAGCAGCCAAGTGCAGTCGTACTCGGATACGCAGTATTTT	CASSQVQSYSDTQYF
TRBD2	TRBV4-1	TRBJ2-1	16	.	TGCGCCAGCAGCCAAGAGAGGACTAGCGGGAACAATGAGCAGTTCTTC	CASSQERTSGNNEQFF
TRBD2	TRBV29-1	TRBJ2-1	15	.	TGCAGCGTTGAGGCTAGCGGGAAGACCTACAATGAGCAGTTCTTC	CSVEASGKTYNEQFF
.	TRBV20-1	TRBJ2-1	14	.	TGCAGTGCTAGTTGGCGGAGCTCCTACAATGAGCAGTTCTTC	CSASWRSSYNEQFF
.	TRBV25-1	TRBJ1-1	15	.	TGTGCCAGCGCCCCGGTCCGGGGGACGAACACTGAAGCTTTCTTT	CASAPVRGTNTEAFF
.	TRBV25-1	TRBJ2-2	14	once	TGTGCCAGCAGTGAATTTGGAGAGCCCGGGGAGCTGTTTTTT	CASSEFGEPGELFF
.	TRBV15	TRBJ2-3	14	.	TGTGCCACCAGCTCCTTAGGACGGGCAGATACGCAGTATTTT	CATSSLGRADTQYF
TRBD1	TRBV6-1	TRBJ1-6	17	once	TGTGCCAGCAGATCTGGACAGGGGCTCCCCTATAATTCACCCCTCCACTTT	CASRSGQGLPYNSPLHF
.	TRBV19	TRBJ1-2	13	.	TGTGCCAGTAGTATTTCCAGGGGTGACGGCTACACCTTC	CASSISRGDGYTF
.	TRBV10-3	TRBJ2-1	11	.	TGTGCCGCAGGGGCCTACAATGAGCAGTTCTTC	CAAGAYNEQFF
.	TRBV29-1	TRBJ2-1	15	.	TGCAGCGTTGGAATTTCGGGAAAAGGATACAATGAGCAGTTCTTC	CSVGISGKGYNEQFF
.	TRBV29-1	TRBJ2-1	18	.	TGCAGCGTTGAATTTTCCACAGGACTTTGGAGCTCCTACAATGAGCAGTTCTTC	CSVEFSTGLWSSYNEQFF
TRBD1	TRBV12-3/TRBV12-4	TRBJ2-7	15	.	TGTGCCAGCAGTTTTGGCGGGACAGGGACCTACGAGCAGTACTTC	CASSFGGTGTYEQYF
TRBD2	TRBV9	TRBJ2-5	17	.	TGTGCCAGCAGCGTAGACCCCCCGCTAGCGGGGAAAGAGACCCAGTACTTC	CASSVDPPLAGKETQYF
.	TRBV18	TRBJ1-1	14	.	TGTGCCAGCTCACCGTCGGCGTTTAACACTGAAGCTTTCTTT	CASSPSAFNTEAFF
TRBD2	TRBV5-1	TRBJ2-5	13	.	TGCGCCAGCACTGCGGGGGGAAGAGAGACCCAGTACTTC	CASTAGGRETQYF
TRBD1	TRBV20-1	TRBJ2-2	15	.	TGCAGTGCTCCCGGGACAGGGGGCTGGACCGGGGAGCTGTTTTTT	CSAPGTGGWTGELFF
.	TRBV12-3/TRBV12-4	TRBJ2-1	15	.	TGTGCCAGCAGTACCGCTAGTTACTCCTACAATGAGCAGTTCTTC	CASSTASYSYNEQFF
.	TRBV30	TRBJ1-2	12	.	TGTGCCTGGAGTGTACAAGGGCATGGCTACACCTTC	CAWSVQGHGYTF
TRBD1	TRBV18	TRBJ2-6	16	.	TGTGCCAGCTCACCGGGACAGGGGTACGGGGCCAACGTCCTGACTTTC	CASSPGQGYGANVLTF